The clone carrying this T cell receptor beta chain was counted many times. Its specificity is unknown. The data derive from a study of glioma-infiltrating T cells. Study-wide points: Tissue-blood divergence was below expectation in non-neoplastic patients, above in gliomas.

Germline V CDR1 and CDR2: SQVTM, ANQGSEA. The trim removed 7 bases at V and 0 bases at J, leaving 5 bases unmatched. CDR3 length equals 14 residues. The iRepertoire nested amplicon-rescue multiplex PCR amplified TCR alpha and beta CDR3s from RNA. TCRdb called the multiplex PCR reads again in MiXCR, with one record for every CDR3 protein. The repertoire holds around 90,000 distinct CDR3 sequences, 35% to 45% seen once, with approximately 38% in the top ten. This TCR came from a human donor with low-grade glioma or glioblastoma, undergoing nonglioma brain surgery, or in good health (not recorded which). The chain recombines TRBV29-1 with TRBJ2-1; 8 nucleotides match TRBD1. Sequences were obtained from glioma tissue, nonneoplastic brain tissue, or PBMCs (not recorded which). CDR3 coding DNA: TGCAGCGCGACCGGGACAGGCTCCTACAATGAGCAGTTCTTC. Its protein product is CSATGTGSYNEQFF.